The 4 T cell receptor beta chains in this list originate from one sample, sequenced in a study of Ad26.COV2.S vaccination and SARS-CoV-2 variants. The assay was immunoSEQ multiplex PCR, and TCRdb's table has in-frame clones only and misses some. In the table there are hundreds of thousands of clones, about 85% of which are singletons. The sample's treatment: approximately 18 received Ad26.COV2.S at low or high dose, single or two shots; several received placebo; per-sample allocation not given. Day 63 after the first vaccine or placebo injection was the time point for sampling. Material: peripheral blood, obtained in a trial of Ad26.COV2.S vaccine versus placebo. The receptors come from a person between 18 and 65 years old who received the Ad26.COV2.S COVID-19 vaccine or a placebo.

The chain recombines TRBV3-1 (or the pseudogene TRBV3-2) with TRBJ2-1; D is undetermined. Germline V gene sequence: CDR1 LGHDT, CDR2 YNNKEL (reference sequence). V was shortened by 4 bases and J by 4 bases, with 11 bases between the two germline ends. CDR3 length equals 14 residues. CDR3 region: CASSPRATYNEQFF. Here the CDR3 DNA reads TGTGCCAGCAGCCCTCGGGCTACTTACAATGAGCAGTTCTTC.

This clone has only one observation. The chain carries TRBV2 and TRBJ1-1; a weak D match, TRBD1 (5 bases). This CDR3 region has 14 residues. Trimming stripped 8 bases from V and 0 bases from J, with 13 bases between. The germline V gene encodes CDR1 SNHLY and CDR2 FYNNEI. CDR3 region: CASSFTGVNTEAFF. Here the CDR3 DNA reads TGTGCCAGCTCTTTCACAGGTGTGAACACTGAAGCTTTCTTT.

This clone was counted between two and nine times. The V gene is TRBV30, the J gene TRBJ2-3, with a possible D match to TRBD1 (6 bases). Germline CDR1 is GTSNPN and CDR2 is SVGIG (reference sequence). Between the trimmed V and J ends, which lost 3 bases and 9 bases, there was a span of 13 bases. The CDR3 covers 12 residues. CDR3 loop: CAWSLTGLTQYF. In DNA, the CDR3 is TGTGCCTGGAGCCTTACAGGGTTGACGCAGTATTTT.

V is TRBV3-1 (or the pseudogene TRBV3-2) and J is TRBJ2-5, with D possibly TRBD2 on 5 matching bases. The CDR3 totals 15 residues. Looked up from germline, CDR1 is LGHDT and CDR2 is YNNKEL (reference sequence). Trimming left V 2 bases short and J 4 bases short, with 14 bases between. The CDR3 spells CASSQWAVEGETQYF. As DNA, the CDR3 is TGTGCCAGCAGCCAATGGGCGGTTGAGGGAGAGACCCAGTACTTC.